This T cell receptor beta chain was captured in a study of blood T cell repertoires in COVID-19. Repertoires were generated with immunoSEQ multiplex PCR, while TCRdb's copy carries only in-frame clones and drops some. The sample consists of around 30,000 clones, about nine tenths of them appearing once. Germline-derived CDR1 and CDR2 are SGDLS and YYNGEE. The CDR3 sequence is 16 residues long. V shed 0 bases, J shed 2 bases, and the junction held 3 bases outside the gene matches. Sequenced material: peripheral blood. This clonotype was obtained from a man between 60 and 75 years old with active COVID-19. The chain has TRBV9 and TRBJ2-3, with 10 bases aligning to TRBD1. The CDR3 spells CASSVDDRGPTDTQYF. CDR3 DNA sequence: TGTGCCAGCAGCGTAGACGACAGGGGGCCCACAGATACGCAGTATTTT.